Presented here are 25 T cell receptor beta chains from one specimen sequenced in a study of shared clonotypes between healthy human individuals. Naive CD8 cells lacked CD45RO, underwent positive selection for CCR7 and left out terminally differentiated effector memory CD45RA+ cells. Using immunoSEQ multiplex PCR, the repertoire was profiled, and TCRdb retains in-frame clones only, with some absent. The sample has over 2,000,000 clones, roughly 95% seen once; the top ten hold 1.5% to 2%. The specimen was naive CD8+ T cells from PBMCs. These TCRs come from a man younger than 30 in good health. Some clones in this sample may be carry-over from other donors' samples.

CDR3 coding DNA: TGTGCCAGCAGCCCGAGGACAGGGTCCACAGATACGCAGTATTTT. Amino acids: CASSPRTGSTDTQYF. The rearrangement uses TRBV11-2 and TRBJ2-3; 8 nucleotides agree with TRBD1. The junction had 6 bases not matched to a gene; V was cut back by 5 bases and J by 2 bases. This CDR3 region has 15 residues. CDR1 SGHAT and CDR2 FQNNGV come from the germline V gene. Full variable domain (missing parts from reference TRBV11-2 and TRBJ2-3): EAGVAQSPRYKIIEKRQSVAFWCNPISGHATLYWYQQILGQGPKLLIQFQNNGVVDDSQLPKDRFSAERLKGVDSTLKIQPAKLEDSAVYLCASSPRTGSTDTQYFGPGTRLTVL.

This clone occurred once. V and J are TRBV27 and TRBJ1-5, with D perhaps matching TRBD1 (6 bases). Germline CDR1 is MNHEY and CDR2 is SMNVEV (reference sequence). This CDR3 region has 14 residues. Trimming pared 6 bases from V and 1 base from J, leaving 10 bases between. The DNA of the CDR3 is TGTGCCAGCAGGCCAGGGGAAAGCAATCAGCCCCAGCATTTT. Protein: CASRPGESNQPQHF.

The rearrangement joins TRBV2 to TRBJ1-3; 7 nucleotides match TRBD1. The CDR3 has 15 residues. Germline values: CDR1 SNHLY, CDR2 FYNNEI. V trimming: 8 bases; J trimming: 4 bases; junction bases outside the gene matches: 11. CDR3: CASLAQTGTGNTIYF. CDR3 in DNA: TGTGCCAGCCTTGCCCAGACAGGGACCGGAAACACCATATATTTT.

The chain joins TRBV30 to TRBJ2-5, with 7 bases matching TRBD1. With 1 base clipped from V and 4 bases from J, the junction kept 9 bases outside the gene matches. Germline V gene lookup returns CDR1 GTSNPN and CDR2 SVGIG (reference sequence). CDR3 length equals 15 residues. CDR3 region: CAWSGVGTERETQYF. CDR3 sequence (DNA): TGTGCCTGGAGTGGAGTGGGGACAGAGAGAGAGACCCAGTACTTC. The full variable domain, completed using reference TRBV30 and TRBJ2-5, is SQTIHQWPATLVQPVGSPLSLECTVEGTSNPNLYWYRQAAGRGLQLLFYSVGIGQISSEVPQNLSASRPQDRQFILSSKKLLLSDSGFYLCAWSGVGTERETQYFGPGTRLLVL.

CDR3 residues: CASSFTSGRAWEQFF. CDR3 nucleotides: TGTGCCAGCAGTTTTACCAGCGGGAGGGCCTGGGAGCAGTTCTTC. The V and J genes are TRBV28 and TRBJ2-1; 10 bases fit TRBD2. The CDR3 contains 15 residues. After removal of 3 bases from V and 10 bases from J, the junction contained 9 bases not matched to a gene. Germline V gene sequence: CDR1 MDHEN, CDR2 SYDVKM.

This sequence joins TRBV15 and TRBJ1-3, with 7 bases that match TRBD1. The V gene end was trimmed by 0 bases and the J gene end by 0 bases; junction bases not matched to a gene: 11. The CDR3 loop spans 19 amino acids. Germline CDR1 and CDR2: LNHNV and YYDKDF (reference sequence). The CDR3 loop is CATSRDLGYQGDSGNTIYF. The CDR3 coding sequence is TGTGCCACCAGCAGAGATCTGGGTTATCAGGGGGACTCTGGAAACACCATATATTTT.

V is TRBV7-7 and J is TRBJ2-2; a possible D gene is TRBD1 (6 bases). CDR1 and CDR2 (germline): SSHAT, FNYEAQ (reference sequence). The CDR3 loop spans 16 amino acids. V was pared by 1 base and J by 5 bases, with 14 bases between. The CDR3 protein is CASSLEVRGRTGELFF. The CDR3 nucleotides read TGTGCCAGCAGCTTAGAGGTCAGGGGCCGGACCGGGGAGCTGTTTTTT.

This sequence joins TRBV4-1 and TRBJ2-6; 9 bases map to TRBD2. The junction had 10 bases not matched to a gene; V was cut back by 0 bases and J by 4 bases. The V gene's germline CDR1 is MGHRA and CDR2 YSYEKL. The CDR3 covers 19 residues. The CDR3 reads CASSQDLAGFLGGANVLTF. CDR3 coding DNA: TGCGCCAGCAGCCAAGACCTAGCGGGATTTTTGGGGGGGGCCAACGTCCTGACTTTC.

The V and J genes are TRBV27 and TRBJ2-5, with D tentatively TRBD2 (6 bases). The CDR3 length is 16 residues. Germline values: CDR1 MNHEY, CDR2 SMNVEV (reference sequence). The ends were cut back, 1 base at V and 5 bases at J, with 17 bases in the middle. For the CDR3, the DNA is TGTGCCAGCAGTTTATGGGCCGGCCTAGCGCGGGAGACCCAGTACTTC. Translation: CASSLWAGLARETQYF.

This chain links TRBV28 with TRBJ2-7; the D call may be TRBD1 or TRBD2 (5 bases each). Germline V CDR1 and CDR2: MDHEN, SYDVKM. V lost 3 bases and J 3 bases, leaving 15 bases between the germline ends. The length of the CDR3 is 15 residues. The CDR3 DNA reads as TGTGCCAGCAGTTTGGGGACCGGCATGCGCTACGAGCAGTACTTC. Translating gives CASSLGTGMRYEQYF.

The V gene is TRBV15, the J gene TRBJ1-5, with D unresolved. The germline V gene has CDR1 LNHNV and CDR2 YYDKDF (reference sequence). Trimming shortened V by 4 bases and J by 2 bases, and 9 bases separated the two germline ends. The CDR3 contains 14 residues. The CDR3, as DNA: TGTGCCACCAGCACCAGCGGGGGCAATCAGCCCCAGCATTTT. Translated, it gives CATSTSGGNQPQHF. Using reference TRBV15 and TRBJ1-5 for the parts outside the CDR3, the full variable domain is DAMVIQNPRYQVTQFGKPVTLSCSQTLNHNVMYWYQQKSSQAPKLLFHYYDKDFNNEADTPDNFQSRRPNTSFCFLDIRSPGLGDTAMYLCATSTSGGNQPQHFGDGTRLSIL.

This chain uses TRBV28 with TRBJ2-7; perhaps TRBD2 as D (5 bases). In germline, CDR1 is MDHEN, CDR2 SYDVKM. Between the trimmed V and J ends, which lost 2 bases and 2 bases, there was a span of 10 bases. This CDR3 is 14 amino acids long. The CDR3 DNA is TGTGCCAGCAGTTTAGGTGGGAGACCCTACGAGCAGTACTTC. Its protein product is CASSLGGRPYEQYF.

The chain combines TRBV9 with TRBJ2-5, with D maybe TRBD2 (7 bases). The CDR3 totals 17 residues. Germline loops: CDR1 SGDLS, CDR2 YYNGEE. Trimming removed 3 bases from V and 3 bases from J, with 21 bases in between. CDR3 nucleotide sequence: TGTGCCAGCAGCGAGAACCTGTCGGGGGGCCCAAAAGAGACCCAGTACTTC. It is translated as CASSENLSGGPKETQYF.

The chain joins TRBV19 to TRBJ2-7; 7 positions agree with TRBD1. Unmatched junction bases numbered 8, after V lost 4 bases and J lost 2 bases. There are 15 residues in the CDR3. From germline, CDR1 is LNHDA and CDR2 SQIVND (reference sequence). The CDR3 region has the DNA TGTGCCAGTAGTACAATAAGACAGGGAACCTACGAGCAGTACTTC. It is translated as CASSTIRQGTYEQYF.

This sequence joins TRBV5-4 and TRBJ2-3, with TRBD2 matching over 7 bases. The CDR3 has 16 residues. The V gene end was trimmed by 4 bases and the J gene end by 0 bases; junction bases not matched to a gene: 8. Germline CDR1 SGHNT, CDR2 YYREEE (reference sequence). The DNA of the CDR3 is TGTGCCAGCAGCGACTCTAGCGGATCCAGCACAGATACGCAGTATTTT. Its translation is CASSDSSGSSTDTQYF.

The rearrangement joins TRBV28 to TRBJ2-1; 10 nucleotides line up with TRBD1. CDR3 size: 16 residues. After removal of 5 bases from V and 8 bases from J, the junction contained 12 bases not matched to a gene. CDR1 MDHEN and CDR2 SYDVKM come from the germline V gene. The CDR3 DNA is TGTGCCAGCAGTCCCTACATGGGACAGGGGTTCGATGAGCAGTTCTTC. It encodes CASSPYMGQGFDEQFF.

The chain couples TRBV27 to TRBJ1-2, with D uncertain. Germline V lookup: CDR1 MNHEY, CDR2 SMNVEV (reference sequence). CDR3 length: 12 residues. V dropped 5 bases and J dropped 4 bases, with 8 bases sitting between them. The CDR3, as DNA: TGTGCCAGCAGTGGCAGGCCCTATGGCTACACCTTC. Translation: CASSGRPYGYTF.

The genes are TRBV7-6 and TRBJ2-1; TRBD2 might be the D (6 bases). The length of the CDR3 is 14 residues. Germline assignment: CDR1 SGHVS and CDR2 FNYEAQ. Between the trimmed V and J ends, which lost 5 bases and 5 bases, there was a span of 13 bases. The CDR3 DNA sequence: TGTGCCAGCAGCCCAGGAGGGGAGGACAATGAGCAGTTCTTC. This codes for CASSPGGEDNEQFF.

V is TRBV11-2 and J is TRBJ2-1; 9 nucleotides agree with TRBD2. This CDR3 spans 16 amino acids. The germline CDR1 and CDR2 sequences are SGHAT and FQNNGV. Trimming cost V 4 bases and J 0 bases; bases outside gene matches: 4. The CDR3 sequence: CASSYISGSSYNEQFF. For the CDR3, the DNA is TGTGCCAGCAGCTACATTAGCGGGAGCTCCTACAATGAGCAGTTCTTC.

The V and J genes are TRBV5-4 and TRBJ2-1; TRBD2 matches 10 bases. Germline CDR1 SGHNT, CDR2 YYREEE (reference sequence). This CDR3 spans 15 amino acids. V lost 4 bases and J lost 3; bases outside the gene matches: 4. In DNA, the CDR3 is TGTGCCAGCAGCCCCCTAGCGGGAGACTACAATGAGCAGTTCTTC. Encoded protein: CASSPLAGDYNEQFF.

The CDR3 sequence is CASGSGTVGTEAFF. Here the CDR3 DNA reads TGTGCTAGTGGCTCCGGGACAGTGGGCACTGAAGCTTTCTTT. This chain connects TRBV12-5 to TRBJ1-1, with TRBD1 matching over 7 bases. J gave up 4 bases and V 6 bases, and 8 bases lay outside the gene matches. The germline gives CDR1 LGHNT, CDR2 FRNRAP. The CDR3 is 14 amino acids.

The rearrangement joins TRBV28 to TRBJ1-1; TRBD1 agrees at 8 bases. This CDR3 has 14 amino acids. V shed 7 bases and J 4 bases; nucleotides not matched to a gene: 8. CDR1 is MDHEN, CDR2 SYDVKM, per germline. CDR3 in amino acids: CASTSQGAGTEAFF. As DNA, the CDR3 is TGTGCCAGCACCTCCCAGGGGGCGGGCACTGAAGCTTTCTTT.

This chain connects TRBV28 to TRBJ1-2; D is ambiguous. This CDR3 region has 13 residues. The germline CDR1 and CDR2 sequences are MDHEN and SYDVKM. Trimming removed 2 bases from V and 5 bases from J, with 9 bases in between. The CDR3 is CASSLGQTYGYTF. Written as DNA, the CDR3 is TGTGCCAGCAGTTTAGGGCAGACGTATGGCTACACCTTC.

Notes on this clone: The sample holds other DNA sequences that translate to the same CDR3. This chain links TRBV7-2 with TRBJ2-1; D ambiguous. The CDR3 is made up of 12 amino acids. Trimming stripped 5 bases from V and 6 bases from J, with 8 bases between. Per germline, CDR1 SGHTA and CDR2 FQGNSA. CDR3 sequence (DNA): TGTGCCAGCAGCCCAAGGACCAATGAGCAGTTCTTC. Translation gives CASSPRTNEQFF.

The chain has TRBV25-1 and TRBJ2-4; 8 bases fit TRBD2. The CDR3 length is 15 residues. V lost 3 bases, J lost 6 bases, and 7 bases stayed unmatched. CDR1 is MGHDK, CDR2 SYGVNS, per germline. As DNA, the CDR3 is TGTGCCAGCAGTGAGCGGACTAGCTTATTAAACATTCAGTACTTC. It yields the protein CASSERTSLLNIQYF.